This T cell receptor beta chain was profiled in a study of CD8+CD57+ T cells in acquired aplastic anemia. Study-level information: Sorted CD4+ and CD8+ cells gave a mean 3.2 ug DNA, range roughly 0.18 to 30 ug. The study's findings and limits: Patients and controls shared 25 to 35 CD8+ CDR3 sequences, highly expressed in patients. Significance was not reached for CD8+ Simpson's diversity between patients and controls.

Patients who underwent sequencing had shown CD8+CD57+ cell expansion by flow cytometry. Blood was sampled before the patients had received any therapy. Genomic DNA constituted the template upon which TCR beta VDJ and CDR3 profiling was performed. Using its own MiXCR run on the reads, TCRdb lists one record per CDR3 protein. The table lists about 180,000 distinct CDR3 sequences, 63% of them singletons. A note on this clonotype: The target antigen is unknown.

The CDR3 loop spans 16 amino acids. Unmatched junction bases numbered 7, after V lost 2 bases and J lost 7 bases. Germline V gene lookup returns CDR1 SGHRS and CDR2 YFSETQ. This rearrangement joins TRBV5-1 to TRBJ2-1; the match to TRBD2 covers 12 bases. This clonotype was obtained from a human donor with aplastic anemia. The sequencing input was sorted CD4+, CD8+, or CD8+CD57+ T cells (not recorded which) from PBMCs. The CDR3 protein is CASSFALAGGGNEQFF. Here the CDR3 DNA reads TGCGCCAGCAGCTTCGCCCTAGCGGGAGGGGGTAATGAGCAGTTCTTC.